What follows are 5 T cell receptor beta chains derived from one specimen sequenced in a study of blood T cell repertoires in COVID-19. Sequenced by immunoSEQ multiplex PCR; TCRdb stores in-frame clones only, minus some. The sample holds around 140,000 clones, about 80% seen once. The sample consisted of PBMCs or T cells enriched from blood (not recorded which). The receptors here all came from a man aged 35 to 55 with acute COVID-19.

The chain carries TRBV10-1 and TRBJ2-3; TRBD1 matches 9 bases. The germline gives CDR1 WNHNN, CDR2 SYGVQD (reference sequence). J was trimmed by 1 base and V by 10 bases; bases with no gene match: 12. This CDR3 is built from 16 residues. This CDR3 is CATLTGGAEGTDTQYF. Written as DNA, the CDR3 is TGCGCCACCTTAACAGGGGGCGCAGAGGGCACAGATACGCAGTATTTT.

The chain is built from TRBV5-1 and TRBJ1-2; D call uncertain. Trimming left V 0 bases short and J 8 bases short, with 17 bases between. CDR3 length: 15 amino acids. CDR1 is SGHRS, CDR2 YFSETQ, per germline. The CDR3 DNA sequence: TGCGCCAGCAGCTTGGCCGGTAAGGCGGAGGAAGGCTACACCTTC. It encodes CASSLAGKAEEGYTF.

The chain is built from TRBV2 and TRBJ2-3, with 12 bases aligning to TRBD2. CDR3 length equals 15 residues. Germline values: CDR1 SNHLY, CDR2 FYNNEI. J lost 4 bases, V lost 5 bases, and 4 bases had no gene match. The CDR3 DNA follows: TGTGCCAGCAGTATACTAGCGGGAGGTCCAGATACGCAGTATTTT. Protein product: CASSILAGGPDTQYF.

The V call is TRBV28, the J call TRBJ1-4; 7 nucleotides align to TRBD1. Trimming at V came to 2 bases and at J to 5 bases, leaving 2 bases not matched to a gene. CDR3 length: 14 amino acids. The germline V gene has CDR1 MDHEN and CDR2 SYDVKM. The DNA for the CDR3 is TGTGCCAGCAGTTTAGGACAGGCCAATGAAAAACTGTTTTTT. Translated: CASSLGQANEKLFF.

This clone showed up just once. This chain uses TRBV5-1 with TRBJ1-3; 11 nucleotides match TRBD1. Looked up from germline, CDR1 is SGHRS and CDR2 is YFSETQ. This CDR3 contains 15 residues. V lost 4 bases, J lost 4 bases, and 4 bases stayed unmatched. The CDR3 reads CASSTGQGAGNTIYF. CDR3 DNA: TGCGCCAGCAGCACCGGACAGGGGGCGGGAAACACCATATATTTT. The entire variable domain, with the rest obtained from reference TRBV5-1 and TRBJ1-3, is as follows: KAGVTQTPRYLIKTRGQQVTLSCSPISGHRSVSWYQQTPGQGLQFLFEYFSETQRNKGNFPGRFSGRQFSNSRSEMNVSTLELGDSALYLCASSTGQGAGNTIYFGEGSWLTVV.